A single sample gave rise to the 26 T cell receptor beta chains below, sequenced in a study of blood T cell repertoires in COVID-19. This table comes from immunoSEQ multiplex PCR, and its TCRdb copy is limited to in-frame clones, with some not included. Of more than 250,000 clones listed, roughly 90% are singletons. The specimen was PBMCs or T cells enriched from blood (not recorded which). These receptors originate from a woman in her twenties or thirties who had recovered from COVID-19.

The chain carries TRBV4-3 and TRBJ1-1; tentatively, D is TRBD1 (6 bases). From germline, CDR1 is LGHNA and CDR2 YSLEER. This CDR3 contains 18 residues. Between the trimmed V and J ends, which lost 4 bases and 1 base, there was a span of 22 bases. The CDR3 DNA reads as TGCGCCAGCAGCCGTAAAACTCGAGGACAGACCTCGAACACTGAAGCTTTCTTT. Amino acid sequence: CASSRKTRGQTSNTEAFF.

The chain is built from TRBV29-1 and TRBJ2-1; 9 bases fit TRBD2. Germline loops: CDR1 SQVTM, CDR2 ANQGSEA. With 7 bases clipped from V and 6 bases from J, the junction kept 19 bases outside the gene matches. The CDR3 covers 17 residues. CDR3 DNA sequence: TGCAGCGCCGATTTAGCGGGAGACCGTTTTTTTCCCAATGAGCAGTTCTTC. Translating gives CSADLAGDRFFPNEQFF.

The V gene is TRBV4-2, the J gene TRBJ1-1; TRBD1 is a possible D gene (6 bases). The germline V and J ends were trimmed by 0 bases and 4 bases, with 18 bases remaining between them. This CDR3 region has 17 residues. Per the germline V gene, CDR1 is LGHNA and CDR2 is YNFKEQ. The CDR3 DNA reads TGTGCCAGCAGCCAAGATGCTCATGGACAGAGGAGCACTGAAGCTTTCTTT. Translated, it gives CASSQDAHGQRSTEAFF.

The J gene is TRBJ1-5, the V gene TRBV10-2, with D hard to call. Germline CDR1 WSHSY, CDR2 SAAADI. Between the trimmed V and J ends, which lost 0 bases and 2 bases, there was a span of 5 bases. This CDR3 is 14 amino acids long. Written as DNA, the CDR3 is TGCGCCAGCAGTGAGTCGGGCGGCAATCAGCCCCAGCATTTT. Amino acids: CASSESGGNQPQHF.

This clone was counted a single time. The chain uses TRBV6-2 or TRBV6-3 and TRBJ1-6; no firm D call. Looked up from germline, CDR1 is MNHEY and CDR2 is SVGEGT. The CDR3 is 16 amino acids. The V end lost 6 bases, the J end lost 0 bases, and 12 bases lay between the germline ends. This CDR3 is CASSLFWSSYNSPLHF. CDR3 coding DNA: TGTGCCAGCAGCCTTTTCTGGAGCTCCTATAATTCACCCCTCCACTTT.

Here the CDR3 DNA reads TGTGCCACCAGTGATTTTTGGGGGGGAGCCCCCTATGGCTACACCTTC. Its protein product is CATSDFWGGAPYGYTF. This chain joins TRBV24-1 and TRBJ1-2; a weak D match, TRBD1 (5 bases). The CDR3 has 16 amino acids. V lost 1 base to trimming and J lost 4 bases, with 15 bases between them. In germline, CDR1 is KGHDR, CDR2 SFDVKD.

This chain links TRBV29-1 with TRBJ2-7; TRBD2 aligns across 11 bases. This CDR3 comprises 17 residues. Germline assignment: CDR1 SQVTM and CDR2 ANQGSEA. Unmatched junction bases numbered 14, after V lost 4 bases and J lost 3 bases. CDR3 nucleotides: TGCAGCGTTGCCCCCCGGCTAGCGGGAGGTAGCGTCTACGAGCAGTACTTC. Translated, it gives CSVAPRLAGGSVYEQYF.

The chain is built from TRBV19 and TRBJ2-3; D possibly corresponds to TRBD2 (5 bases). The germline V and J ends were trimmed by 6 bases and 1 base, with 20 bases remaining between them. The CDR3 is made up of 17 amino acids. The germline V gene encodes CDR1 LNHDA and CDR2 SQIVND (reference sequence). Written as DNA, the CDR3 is TGTGCCAGTAGAACTCCGTCGGGGAACCCCCGCACAGATACGCAGTATTTT. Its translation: CASRTPSGNPRTDTQYF. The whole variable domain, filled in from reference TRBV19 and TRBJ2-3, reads DGGITQSPKYLFRKEGQNVTLSCEQNLNHDAMYWYRQDPGQGLRLIYYSQIVNDFQKGDIAEGYSVSREKKESFPLTVTSAQKNPTAFYLCASRTPSGNPRTDTQYFGPGTRLTVL.

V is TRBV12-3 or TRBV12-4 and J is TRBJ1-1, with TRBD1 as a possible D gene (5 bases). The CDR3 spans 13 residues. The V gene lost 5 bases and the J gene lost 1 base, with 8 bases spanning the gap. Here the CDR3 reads CASSPGQNTEAFF. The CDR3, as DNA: TGTGCCAGCAGTCCAGGACAGAACACTGAAGCTTTCTTT.

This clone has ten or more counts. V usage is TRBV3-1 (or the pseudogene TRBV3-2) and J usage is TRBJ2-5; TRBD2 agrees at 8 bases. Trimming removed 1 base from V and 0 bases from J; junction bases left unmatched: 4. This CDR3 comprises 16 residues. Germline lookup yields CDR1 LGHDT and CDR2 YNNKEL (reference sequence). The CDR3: CASSQGLAKHQETQYF. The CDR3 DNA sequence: TGTGCCAGCAGCCAAGGACTAGCGAAGCACCAAGAGACCCAGTACTTC.

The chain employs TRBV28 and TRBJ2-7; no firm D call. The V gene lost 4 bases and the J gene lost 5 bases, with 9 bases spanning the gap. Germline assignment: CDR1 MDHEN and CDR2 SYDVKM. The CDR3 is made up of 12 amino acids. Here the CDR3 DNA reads TGTGCCAGCAGTTCCCTCCGCGACGAGCAGTACTTC. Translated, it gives CASSSLRDEQYF.

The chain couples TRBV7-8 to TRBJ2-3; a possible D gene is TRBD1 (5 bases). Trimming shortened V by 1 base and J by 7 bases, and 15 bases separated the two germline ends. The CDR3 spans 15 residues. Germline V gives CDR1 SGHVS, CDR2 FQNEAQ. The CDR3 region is CASSLEGAGWHTQYF. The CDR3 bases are TGTGCCAGCAGCTTAGAAGGGGCCGGGTGGCATACGCAGTATTTT.

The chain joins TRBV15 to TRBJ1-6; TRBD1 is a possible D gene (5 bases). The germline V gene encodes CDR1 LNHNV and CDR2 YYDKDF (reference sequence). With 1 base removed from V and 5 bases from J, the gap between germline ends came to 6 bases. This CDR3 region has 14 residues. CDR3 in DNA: TGTGCCACCAGCAGAGTACAGGATAATTCACCCCTCCACTTT. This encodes CATSRVQDNSPLHF. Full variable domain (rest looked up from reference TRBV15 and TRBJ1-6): DAMVIQNPRYQVTQFGKPVTLSCSQTLNHNVMYWYQQKSSQAPKLLFHYYDKDFNNEADTPDNFQSRRPNTSFCFLDIRSPGLGDTAMYLCATSRVQDNSPLHFGNGTRLTVT.

CDR3 nucleotide sequence: TGTGCCAGCGGAACAGTAGCTAACTATGGCTACACCTTC. The encoded protein is CASGTVANYGYTF. The J gene is TRBJ1-2, the V gene TRBV6-5; the D is unclear. CDR1 MNHEY and CDR2 SVGAGI come from the germline V gene. Trimming pared 8 bases from V and 0 bases from J, leaving 10 bases between. CDR3 length: 13 residues.

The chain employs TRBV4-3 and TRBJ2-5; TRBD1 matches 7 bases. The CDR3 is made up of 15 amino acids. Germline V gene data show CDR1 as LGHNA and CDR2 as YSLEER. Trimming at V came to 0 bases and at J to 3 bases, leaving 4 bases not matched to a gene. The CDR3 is CASSQDLTGEETQYF. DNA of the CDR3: TGCGCCAGCAGCCAAGACCTCACAGGGGAAGAGACCCAGTACTTC.

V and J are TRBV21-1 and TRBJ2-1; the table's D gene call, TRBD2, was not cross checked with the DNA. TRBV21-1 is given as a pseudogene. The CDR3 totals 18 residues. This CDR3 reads CASSKFRISGRVVNEQFF. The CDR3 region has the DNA TGTGCCAGCAGCAAATTTCGAATTAGCGGGAGGGTCGTCAATGAGCAGTTCTTC.

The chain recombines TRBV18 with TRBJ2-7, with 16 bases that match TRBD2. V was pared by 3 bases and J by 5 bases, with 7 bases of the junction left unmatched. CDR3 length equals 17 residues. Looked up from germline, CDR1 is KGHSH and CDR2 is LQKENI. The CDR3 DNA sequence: TGTGCCAGCTCACCCCAAGGGACTAGCGGGGGGGCCCACGAGCAGTACTTC. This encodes CASSPQGTSGGAHEQYF.

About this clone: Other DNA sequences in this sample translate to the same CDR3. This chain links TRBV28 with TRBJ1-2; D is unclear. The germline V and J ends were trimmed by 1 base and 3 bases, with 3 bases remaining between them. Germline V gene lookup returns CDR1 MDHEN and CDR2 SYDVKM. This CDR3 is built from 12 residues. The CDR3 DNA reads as TGTGCCAGCAGTTTATCGGACTATGGCTACACCTTC. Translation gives CASSLSDYGYTF.

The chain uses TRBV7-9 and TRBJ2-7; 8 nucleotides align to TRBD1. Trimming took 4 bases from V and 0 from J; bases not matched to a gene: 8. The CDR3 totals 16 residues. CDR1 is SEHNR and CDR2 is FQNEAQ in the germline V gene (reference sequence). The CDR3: CASSWVRDRTSYEQYF. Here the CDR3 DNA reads TGTGCCAGCAGCTGGGTCCGGGACAGGACCTCCTACGAGCAGTACTTC.

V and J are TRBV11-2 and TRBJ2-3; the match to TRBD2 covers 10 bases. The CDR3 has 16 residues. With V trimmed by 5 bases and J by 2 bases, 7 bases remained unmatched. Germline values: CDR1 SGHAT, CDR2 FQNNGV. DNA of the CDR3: TGTGCCAGCAGCGCTCTAGCGGGAGTCACCACAGATACGCAGTATTTT. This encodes CASSALAGVTTDTQYF.

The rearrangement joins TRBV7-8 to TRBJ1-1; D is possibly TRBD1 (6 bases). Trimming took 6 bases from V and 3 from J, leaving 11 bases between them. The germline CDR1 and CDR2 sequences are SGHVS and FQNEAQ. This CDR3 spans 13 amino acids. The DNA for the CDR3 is TGTGCCAGCAGAAGGGGGGGGGACACTGAAGCTTTCTTT. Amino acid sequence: CASRRGGDTEAFF.

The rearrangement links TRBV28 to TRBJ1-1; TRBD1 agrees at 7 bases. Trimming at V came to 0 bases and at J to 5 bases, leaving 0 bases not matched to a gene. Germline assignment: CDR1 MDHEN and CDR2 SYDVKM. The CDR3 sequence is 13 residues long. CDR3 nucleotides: TGTGCCAGCAGTTTATGGACAGGGACTGAAGCTTTCTTT. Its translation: CASSLWTGTEAFF. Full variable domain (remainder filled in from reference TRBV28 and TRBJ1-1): DVKVTQSSRYLVKRTGEKVFLECVQDMDHENMFWYRQDPGLGLRLIYFSYDVKMKEKGDIPEGYSVSREKKERFSLILESASTNQTSMYLCASSLWTGTEAFFGQGTRLTVV.

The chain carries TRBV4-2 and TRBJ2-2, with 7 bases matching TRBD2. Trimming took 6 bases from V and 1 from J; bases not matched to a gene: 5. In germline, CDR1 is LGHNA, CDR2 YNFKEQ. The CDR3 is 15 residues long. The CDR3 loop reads CASRQWGGNTGELFF. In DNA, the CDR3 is TGTGCCAGCAGACAATGGGGGGGGAACACCGGGGAGCTGTTTTTT.

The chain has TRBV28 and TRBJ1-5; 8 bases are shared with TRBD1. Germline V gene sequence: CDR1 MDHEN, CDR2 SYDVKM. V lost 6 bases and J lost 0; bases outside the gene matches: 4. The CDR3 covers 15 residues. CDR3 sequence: CASRGQETSNQPQHF. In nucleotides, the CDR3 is TGTGCCAGCAGGGGACAGGAGACTAGCAATCAGCCCCAGCATTTT.

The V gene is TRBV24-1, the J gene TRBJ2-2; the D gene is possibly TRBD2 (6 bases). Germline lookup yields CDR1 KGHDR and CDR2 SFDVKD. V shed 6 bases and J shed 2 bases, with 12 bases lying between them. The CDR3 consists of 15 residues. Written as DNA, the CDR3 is TGTGCCACCAGTTCTCGGGACTCTAACACCGGGGAGCTGTTTTTT. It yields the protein CATSSRDSNTGELFF.

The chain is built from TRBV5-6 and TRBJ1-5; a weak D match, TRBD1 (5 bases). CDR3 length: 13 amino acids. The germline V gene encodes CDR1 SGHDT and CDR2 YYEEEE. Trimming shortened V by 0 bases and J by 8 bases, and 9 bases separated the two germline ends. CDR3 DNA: TGTGCCAGCAGCTTGGCAGGGAGGGAGCCCCAGCATTTT. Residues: CASSLAGREPQHF.